This T cell receptor (beta chain) is from a study of cytomegalovirus exposure and HLA in healthy donors. Looked up from germline, CDR1 is KGHSH and CDR2 is LQKENI. Trimming removed 8 bases at V and 3 bases at J, with 19 bases between. There are 15 residues in the CDR3. Amplification used 60 Vbeta primers and 13 Jbeta primers. Profiling relied on immunoSEQ multiplex PCR, and the TCRdb table lists in-frame clones only, not all of them. The sample includes more than 150,000 clones, around 83% seen only once; the top ten take about 2.4%. The sequencing sample was made of PBMCs. This sequence originates from a woman aged 18-35 years in good health and CMV-seronegative. The chain is built from TRBV18 and TRBJ1-2, with D tentatively TRBD1 (6 bases). CDR3: CASTVGITGYYGYTF. DNA of the CDR3: TGTGCCAGCACTGTAGGGATAACAGGGTACTATGGCTACACCTTC.